A single sample is the source of the 4 T cell receptor beta chains below, sequenced in a study of radiotherapy plus CTLA-4 blockade in lung cancer. Using immunoSEQ multiplex PCR, the repertoire was profiled, and TCRdb retains in-frame clones only, with some absent. Found here are 80,000 to 100,000 clones, around nine tenths of them singletons; the top ten hold nearly 5%. The material sequenced was peripheral blood, taken from a patient treated with radiotherapy plus ipilimumab. These receptors all stem from a human donor with non-small cell lung cancer that progressed on radiotherapy plus ipilimumab.

The chain employs TRBV5-1 and TRBJ1-4, with 8 bases that match TRBD1. Germline V gene sequence: CDR1 SGHRS, CDR2 YFSETQ. Germline trimming cut 4 bases from V and 3 bases from J; bases unmatched to any gene: 5. The CDR3 length is 15 residues. Written as DNA, the CDR3 is TGCGCCAGCAGCCCCGGGACAGGATCTAATGAAAAACTGTTTTTT. Protein product: CASSPGTGSNEKLFF.

The rearrangement uses TRBV2 and TRBJ1-5; D gene uncertain. The CDR3 runs 14 residues. V gave up 6 bases and J gave up 7 bases, with 16 bases separating them. Germline V gives CDR1 SNHLY, CDR2 FYNNEI. The CDR3 DNA follows: TGTGCCAGCAGCCAGGATCTCTGGGGACAGCCCCAGCATTTT. Translating it yields CASSQDLWGQPQHF.

This chain connects TRBV11-3 to TRBJ2-3, with 7 bases that match TRBD2. With V trimmed by 3 bases and J by 6 bases, 6 bases remained unmatched. CDR1 SGHNT and CDR2 YENEEA come from the germline V gene. This CDR3 region has 14 residues. CDR3 nucleotide sequence: TGTGCCAGCAGCTTTGGCGGGAGCGATGATACGCAGTATTTT. This encodes CASSFGGSDDTQYF.

This sequence joins TRBV6-5 and TRBJ2-7; no firm D call. CDR1 and CDR2 (germline): MNHEY, SVGAGI. CDR3 length: 15 residues. V gave up 10 bases and J gave up 0 bases, with 19 bases separating them. Written as DNA, the CDR3 is TGTGCCACCAAATGGCCGGCCTGGGGCTCCTACGAGCAGTACTTC. Its protein product is CATKWPAWGSYEQYF.